This TCR beta chain was captured in a study of human T cells and chemical hapten exposure. Looking at the study overall: Sensitizing treatment utilized 2% DPC over a roughly 2 cm by roughly 2 cm portion of upper inner arm skin. Weekly scalp doses of diphenylcyclopropenone were given to patients during the roughly 25-week study. Per-sample TCR yield variation was attributed mainly to small pooled library volume differences.

TCRdb re-called the RACE reads with MiXCR, one entry per CDR3 protein. The repertoire holds some 91,000 distinct CDR3 sequences, with 25% to 30% as singletons. V shed 3 bases and J shed 7 bases, with 11 bases lying between them. CDR3 length: 13 residues. CDR1 is MDHEN, CDR2 SYDVKM, per germline. This clonotype showed up just a few times. The time point here: patch test 3, about 24 weeks after DPC sensitization. Specified treatment: therapeutic diphenylcyclopropenone sensitization with weekly scalp DPC. Blood was collected ahead of every patch test applied. The specimen comprised whole blood, sampled in connection with sensitization to the hapten diphenylcyclopropenone (DPC). V and J are TRBV28 and TRBJ2-3; D remains unclear. The TCR originated in a man between 35 and 55 years old with alopecia areata. Some clones in this sample may be carry-over from other donors' samples. The CDR3 region has the DNA TGTGCCAGCAGTTTGAGACTTCAAAATACGCAGTATTTT. This encodes CASSLRLQNTQYF. Together with reference TRBV28 and TRBJ2-3, the CDR3 gives the full variable domain: DVKVTQSSRYLVKRTGEKVFLECVQDMDHENMFWYRQDPGLGLRLIYFSYDVKMKEKGDIPEGYSVSREKKERFSLILESASTNQTSMYLCASSLRLQNTQYFGPGTRLTVL.